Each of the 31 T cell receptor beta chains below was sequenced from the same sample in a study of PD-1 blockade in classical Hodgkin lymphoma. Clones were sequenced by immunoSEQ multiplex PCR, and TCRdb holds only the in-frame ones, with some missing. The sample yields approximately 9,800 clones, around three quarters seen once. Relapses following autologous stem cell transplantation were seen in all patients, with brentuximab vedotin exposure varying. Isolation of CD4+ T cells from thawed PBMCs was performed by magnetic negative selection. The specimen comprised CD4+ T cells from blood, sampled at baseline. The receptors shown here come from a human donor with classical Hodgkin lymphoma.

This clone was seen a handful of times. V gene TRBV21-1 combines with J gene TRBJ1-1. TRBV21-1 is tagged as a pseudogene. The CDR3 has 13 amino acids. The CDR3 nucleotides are TGTGCCAGCAGCAAAGATAGTGACACTGAAGCTTTCTTT. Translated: CASSKDSDTEAFF.

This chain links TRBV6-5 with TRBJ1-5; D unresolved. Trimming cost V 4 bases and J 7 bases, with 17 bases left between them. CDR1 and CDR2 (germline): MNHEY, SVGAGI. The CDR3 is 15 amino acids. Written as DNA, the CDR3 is TGTGCCAGCAGTTTTCGGAGGGTTGTTGGACAGCCCCAGCATTTT. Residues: CASSFRRVVGQPQHF.

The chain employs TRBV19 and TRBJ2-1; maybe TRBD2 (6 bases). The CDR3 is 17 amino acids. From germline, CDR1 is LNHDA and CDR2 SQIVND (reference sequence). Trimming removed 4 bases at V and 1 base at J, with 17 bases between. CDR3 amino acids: CASSNPRSGESYNEQFF. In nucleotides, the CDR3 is TGTGCCAGTAGTAACCCACGGTCGGGGGAGTCCTACAATGAGCAGTTCTTC.

CDR3: CKVWGSYEQYF. Written as DNA, the CDR3 is TGCAAGGTTTGGGGGTCCTACGAGCAGTACTTC. This chain links TRBV20-1 with TRBJ2-7, with D perhaps TRBD1 or TRBD2 (5 bases each). The V gene's germline CDR1 is DFQATT and CDR2 SNEGSKA (reference sequence). The length of the CDR3 is 11 residues.

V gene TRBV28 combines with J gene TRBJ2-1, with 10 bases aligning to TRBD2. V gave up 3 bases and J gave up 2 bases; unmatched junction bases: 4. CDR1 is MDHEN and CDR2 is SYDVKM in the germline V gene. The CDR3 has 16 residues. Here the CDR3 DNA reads TGTGCCAGCAGTTTCAGCGGGAGGGATACCTACAATGAGCAGTTCTTC. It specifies CASSFSGRDTYNEQFF.

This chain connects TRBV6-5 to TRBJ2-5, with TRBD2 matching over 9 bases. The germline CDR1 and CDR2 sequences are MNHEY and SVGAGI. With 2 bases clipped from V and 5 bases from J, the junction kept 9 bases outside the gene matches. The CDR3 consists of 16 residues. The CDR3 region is CASSYRGGRAGETQYF. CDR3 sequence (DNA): TGTGCCAGCAGTTACAGAGGCGGGAGGGCCGGGGAGACCCAGTACTTC.

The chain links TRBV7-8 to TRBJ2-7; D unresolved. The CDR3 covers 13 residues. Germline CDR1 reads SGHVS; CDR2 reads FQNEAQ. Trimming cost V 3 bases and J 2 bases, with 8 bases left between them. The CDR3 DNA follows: TGTGCCAGCAGCTTCGGAGAAACCTACGAGCAGTACTTC. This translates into CASSFGETYEQYF.

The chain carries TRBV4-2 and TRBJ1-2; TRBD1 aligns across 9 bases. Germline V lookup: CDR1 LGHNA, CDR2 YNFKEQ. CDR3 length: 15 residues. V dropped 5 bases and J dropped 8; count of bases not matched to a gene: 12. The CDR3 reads CASSLPVRTGDGYTF. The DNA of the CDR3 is TGTGCCAGCAGCTTACCAGTACGGACAGGGGACGGCTACACCTTC.

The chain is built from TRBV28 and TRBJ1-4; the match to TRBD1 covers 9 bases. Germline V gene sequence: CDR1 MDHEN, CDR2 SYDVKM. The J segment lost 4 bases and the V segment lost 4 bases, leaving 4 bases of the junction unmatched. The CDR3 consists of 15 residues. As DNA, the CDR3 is TGTGCCAGCAGTTCAAAGACAGGGGGTAATGAAAAACTGTTTTTT. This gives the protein CASSSKTGGNEKLFF.

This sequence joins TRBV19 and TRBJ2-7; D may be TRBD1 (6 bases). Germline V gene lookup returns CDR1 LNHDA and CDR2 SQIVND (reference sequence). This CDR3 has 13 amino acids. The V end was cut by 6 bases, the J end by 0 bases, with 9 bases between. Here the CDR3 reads CASRDRTSYEQYF. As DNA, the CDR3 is TGTGCCAGTAGGGACAGAACCTCCTACGAGCAGTACTTC.

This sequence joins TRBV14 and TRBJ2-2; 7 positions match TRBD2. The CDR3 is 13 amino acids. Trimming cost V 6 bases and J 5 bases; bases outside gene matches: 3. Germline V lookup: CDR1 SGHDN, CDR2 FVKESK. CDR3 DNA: TGTGCCAGCAGGGCCGGGAGGACCGGGGAGCTGTTTTTT. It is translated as CASRAGRTGELFF. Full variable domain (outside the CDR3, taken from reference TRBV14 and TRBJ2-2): EAGVTQFPSHSVIEKGQTVTLRCDPISGHDNLYWYRRVMGKEIKFLLHFVKESKQDESGMPNNRFLAERTGGTYSTLKVQPAELEDSGVYFCASRAGRTGELFFGEGSRLTVL.

The CDR3 here is CASTTTGETYNEQFF. The DNA for the CDR3 is TGCGCCAGCACCACGACAGGGGAAACATACAATGAGCAGTTCTTC. The chain recombines TRBV5-1 with TRBJ2-1; 8 bases agree with TRBD1. The CDR3 has 15 residues. With 6 bases clipped from V and 4 bases from J, the junction kept 9 bases outside the gene matches. Germline values: CDR1 SGHRS, CDR2 YFSETQ.

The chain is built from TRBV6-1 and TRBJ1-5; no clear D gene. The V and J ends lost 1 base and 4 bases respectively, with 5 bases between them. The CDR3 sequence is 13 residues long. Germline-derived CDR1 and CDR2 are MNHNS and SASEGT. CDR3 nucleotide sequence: TGTGCCAGCAGTGAAGACGGAAATCAGCCCCAGCATTTT. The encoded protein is CASSEDGNQPQHF.

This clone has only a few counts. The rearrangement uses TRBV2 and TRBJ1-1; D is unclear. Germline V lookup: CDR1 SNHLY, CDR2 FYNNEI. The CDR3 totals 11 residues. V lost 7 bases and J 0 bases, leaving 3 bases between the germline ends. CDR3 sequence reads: CASMMNTEAFF. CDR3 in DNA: TGTGCCAGCATGATGAACACTGAAGCTTTCTTT.

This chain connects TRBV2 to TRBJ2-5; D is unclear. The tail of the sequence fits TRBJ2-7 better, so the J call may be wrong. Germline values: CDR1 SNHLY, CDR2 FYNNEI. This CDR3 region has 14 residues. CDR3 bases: TGTGCCAGCACAGGTCTCCCCAGCTCCTACGAGCAGTACTTC. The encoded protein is CASTGLPSSYEQYF.

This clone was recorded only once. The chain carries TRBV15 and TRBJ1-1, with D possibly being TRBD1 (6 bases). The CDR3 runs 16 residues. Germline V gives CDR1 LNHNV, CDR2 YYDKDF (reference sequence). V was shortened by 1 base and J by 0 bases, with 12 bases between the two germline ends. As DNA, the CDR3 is TGTGCCACCAGCAGAGGGGTTGGGACACTGAACACTGAAGCTTTCTTT. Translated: CATSRGVGTLNTEAFF.

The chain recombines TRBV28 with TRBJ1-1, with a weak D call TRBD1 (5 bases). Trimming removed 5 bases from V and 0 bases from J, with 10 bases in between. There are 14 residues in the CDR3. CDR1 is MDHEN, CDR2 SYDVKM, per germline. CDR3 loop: CASSQNRLNTEAFF. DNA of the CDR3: TGTGCCAGCAGTCAAAACAGGTTGAACACTGAAGCTTTCTTT.

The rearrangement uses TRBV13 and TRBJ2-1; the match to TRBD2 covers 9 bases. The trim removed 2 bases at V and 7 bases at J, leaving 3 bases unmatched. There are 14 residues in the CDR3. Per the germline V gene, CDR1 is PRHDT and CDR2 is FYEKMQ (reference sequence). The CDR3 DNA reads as TGTGCCAGCAGCTTATGGCGGGAGGGGAATGAGCAGTTCTTC. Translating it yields CASSLWREGNEQFF.

The CDR3 is CASILQGQGPLMEQFF. CDR3 nucleotides: TGTGCCAGCATTCTCCAGGGACAGGGGCCGCTAATGGAGCAGTTCTTC. The chain combines TRBV28 with TRBJ2-1; 10 positions match TRBD1. J lost 10 bases, V lost 7 bases, and 16 bases had no gene match. The CDR3 runs 16 residues. The V gene's germline CDR1 is MDHEN and CDR2 SYDVKM. Complete variable domain (other parts from reference TRBV28 and TRBJ2-1): DVKVTQSSRYLVKRTGEKVFLECVQDMDHENMFWYRQDPGLGLRLIYFSYDVKMKEKGDIPEGYSVSREKKERFSLILESASTNQTSMYLCASILQGQGPLMEQFFGPGTRLTVL.

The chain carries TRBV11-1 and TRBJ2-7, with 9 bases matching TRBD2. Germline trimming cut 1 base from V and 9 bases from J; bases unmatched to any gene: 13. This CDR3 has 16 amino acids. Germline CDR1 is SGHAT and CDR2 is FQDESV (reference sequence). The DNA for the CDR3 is TGTGCCAGCAGCTTAGGGGCTAGCGGGACCGGGACGGTGCAGTACTTC. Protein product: CASSLGASGTGTVQYF.

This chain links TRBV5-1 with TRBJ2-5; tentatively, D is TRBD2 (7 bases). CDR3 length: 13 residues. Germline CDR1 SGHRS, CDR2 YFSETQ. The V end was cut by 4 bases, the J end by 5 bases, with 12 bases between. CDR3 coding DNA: TGCGCCAGCAGCGGGGGGGGCTGGGAGACCCAGTACTTC. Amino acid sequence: CASSGGGWETQYF. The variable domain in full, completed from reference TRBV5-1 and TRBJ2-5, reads KAGVTQTPRYLIKTRGQQVTLSCSPISGHRSVSWYQQTPGQGLQFLFEYFSETQRNKGNFPGRFSGRQFSNSRSEMNVSTLELGDSALYLCASSGGGWETQYFGPGTRLLVL.

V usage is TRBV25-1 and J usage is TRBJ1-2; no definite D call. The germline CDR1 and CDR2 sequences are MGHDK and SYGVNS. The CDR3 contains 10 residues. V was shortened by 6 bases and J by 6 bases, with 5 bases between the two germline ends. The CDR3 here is CASRGNGYTF. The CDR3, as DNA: TGTGCCAGCAGGGGGAATGGCTACACCTTC.

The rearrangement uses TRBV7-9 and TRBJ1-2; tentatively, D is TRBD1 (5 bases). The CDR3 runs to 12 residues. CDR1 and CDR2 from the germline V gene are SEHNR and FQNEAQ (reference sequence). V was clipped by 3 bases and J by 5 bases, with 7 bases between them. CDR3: CASSFREYGYTF. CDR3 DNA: TGTGCCAGCAGCTTCAGGGAATATGGCTACACCTTC.

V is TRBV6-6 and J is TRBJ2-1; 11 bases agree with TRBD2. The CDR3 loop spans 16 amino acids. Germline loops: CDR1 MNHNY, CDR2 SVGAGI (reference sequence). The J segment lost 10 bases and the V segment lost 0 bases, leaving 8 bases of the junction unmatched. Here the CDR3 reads CASSYSMVAGGREQFF. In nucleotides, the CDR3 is TGTGCCAGCAGTTACTCGATGGTAGCGGGAGGGAGGGAGCAGTTCTTC.

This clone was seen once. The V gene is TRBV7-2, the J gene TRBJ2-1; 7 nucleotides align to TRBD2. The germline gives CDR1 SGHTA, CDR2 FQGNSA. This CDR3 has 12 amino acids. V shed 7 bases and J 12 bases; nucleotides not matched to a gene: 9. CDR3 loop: CASTREAGRQFF. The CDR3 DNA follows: TGTGCCAGCACCCGAGAAGCGGGAAGGCAGTTCTTC.

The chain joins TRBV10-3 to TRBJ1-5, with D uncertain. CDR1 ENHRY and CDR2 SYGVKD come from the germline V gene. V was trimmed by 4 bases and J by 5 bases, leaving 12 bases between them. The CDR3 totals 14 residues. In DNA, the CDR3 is TGTGCCATCAGTGTAGAGTATTCTCATCAGCCCCAGCATTTT. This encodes CAISVEYSHQPQHF.

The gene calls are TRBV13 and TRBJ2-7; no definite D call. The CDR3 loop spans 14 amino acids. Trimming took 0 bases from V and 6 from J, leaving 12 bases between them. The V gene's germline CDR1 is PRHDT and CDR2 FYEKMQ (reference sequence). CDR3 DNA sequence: TGTGCCAGCAGCTTAGGCCTAAAAGGGCGCGAGCAGTACTTC. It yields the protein CASSLGLKGREQYF.

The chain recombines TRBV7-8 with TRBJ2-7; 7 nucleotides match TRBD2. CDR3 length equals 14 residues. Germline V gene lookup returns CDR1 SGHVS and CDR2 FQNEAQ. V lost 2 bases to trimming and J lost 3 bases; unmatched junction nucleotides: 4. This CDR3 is CASSLSGIIYEQYF. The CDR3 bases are TGTGCCAGCAGCTTAAGCGGGATTATCTACGAGCAGTACTTC.

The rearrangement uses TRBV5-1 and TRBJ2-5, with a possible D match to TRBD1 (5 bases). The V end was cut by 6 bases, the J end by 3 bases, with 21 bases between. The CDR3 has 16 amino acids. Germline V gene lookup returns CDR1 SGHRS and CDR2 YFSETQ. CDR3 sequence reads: CASTRQSLQNKETQYF. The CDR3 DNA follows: TGCGCCAGCACCCGACAGTCTCTGCAAAACAAAGAGACCCAGTACTTC.

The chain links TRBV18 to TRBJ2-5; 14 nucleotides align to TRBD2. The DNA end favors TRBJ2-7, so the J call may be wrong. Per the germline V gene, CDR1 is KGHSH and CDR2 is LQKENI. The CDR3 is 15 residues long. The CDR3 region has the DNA TGTGCCAGCGGGGGACTAGCGGGAGTTCACTACGAGCAGTACTTC. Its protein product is CASGGLAGVHYEQYF.

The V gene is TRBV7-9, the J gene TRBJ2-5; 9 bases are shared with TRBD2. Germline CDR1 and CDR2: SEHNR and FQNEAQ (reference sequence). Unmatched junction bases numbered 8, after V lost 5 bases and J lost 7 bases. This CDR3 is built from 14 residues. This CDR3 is CASSPGLAEGTQYF. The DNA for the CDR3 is TGTGCCAGCAGCCCGGGACTAGCCGAAGGGACCCAGTACTTC.